Listed here are 31 T cell receptor beta chains from one sample, sequenced in a study of Graves' ophthalmopathy and Graves' hyperthyroidism. From RNA, the CDR3 regions of TCR beta chains were amplified and sequenced. First-round RT-PCR relied on HTBI primers, and a second-round multiplex PCR came next. TCRdb re-derived calls from the multiplex PCR reads in MiXCR, one entry per CDR3 protein. The sample yields 740,000 or so distinct CDR3 sequences, approximately 40% seen once. Sequencing used peripheral blood. The origin of the receptors is an adult man with Graves' ophthalmopathy.

This clonotype was recorded at least ten times. The genes are TRBV25-1 and TRBJ2-2, with D unclear. The CDR3 totals 12 residues. V lost 4 bases, J lost 6 bases, and 6 bases lay in between. Germline CDR1 is MGHDK and CDR2 is SYGVNS. CDR3 sequence reads: CASSADAGELFF. CDR3 DNA sequence: TGTGCCAGCAGTGCGGATGCCGGGGAGCTGTTTTTT.

This clonotype showed up just once. Because the CDR3's place on the DNA is in doubt, the DNA is left out and the CDR3 is given as listed by TCRdb. J is TRBJ1-2 and V is TRBV9; the D call TRBD1 from the table was never checked on the DNA. A total of 15 residues make up the CDR3, ends included. Germline V lookup: CDR1 SGDLS, CDR2 YYNGEE. The CDR3 here is CASSPRRGTGYGCTF.

This rearrangement joins TRBV6-5 to TRBJ2-7, with D perhaps TRBD1 (5 bases). Germline-derived CDR1 and CDR2 are MNHEY and SVGAGI. The V and J ends lost 0 bases and 3 bases respectively, with 12 bases between them. There are 15 residues in the CDR3. The CDR3 DNA sequence: TGTGCCAGCAGTTACTCGAGTGTGCAGGGCTACGAGCAGTACTTC. It is translated as CASSYSSVQGYEQYF.

This clonotype was recorded a few times. V is TRBV10-3 and J is TRBJ2-2; 9 nucleotides align to TRBD2. There are 15 residues in the CDR3. The J segment lost 0 bases and the V segment lost 10 bases, leaving 6 bases of the junction unmatched. CDR1 is ENHRY, CDR2 SYGVKD, per germline. CDR3 amino acids: CATKASGTNTGELFF. The CDR3 DNA is TGTGCCACCAAAGCTAGCGGGACGAACACCGGGGAGCTGTTTTTT.

This rearrangement joins TRBV10-3 to TRBJ2-5, with 13 bases identical to TRBD2. The CDR3 sequence is 18 residues long. V dropped 6 bases and J dropped 7; count of bases not matched to a gene: 17. In germline, CDR1 is ENHRY, CDR2 SYGVKD. As DNA, the CDR3 is TGTGCCATCAGCCGCTCATCCACACTAGCGGGGGGGACAGGGACCCAGTACTTC. Its protein product is CAISRSSTLAGGTGTQYF.

There are many counts of this clonotype. The gene calls are TRBV7-2 and TRBJ1-5; 8 bases are shared with TRBD1. V shed 8 bases and J 3 bases; nucleotides not matched to a gene: 9. The CDR3 covers 15 residues. Germline V gene lookup returns CDR1 SGHTA and CDR2 FQGNSA. The CDR3 spells CASGDGQGLNQPQHF. CDR3 sequence (DNA): TGTGCCAGCGGGGACGGACAGGGTCTCAATCAGCCCCAGCATTTT.

To note about this clonotype: Sequence at one end of the junction differs from germline and may be a read error. The V and J genes are TRBV15 and TRBJ1-2; D is undetermined. This CDR3 has 15 residues. Per germline, CDR1 LNHNV and CDR2 YYDKDF (reference sequence). CDR3 amino acids: CATSGDLDGNYGYTF. DNA for the CDR3: TGTGCCACCAGCGGAGATCTTGACGGAAACTATGGCTACACCTTC.

V and J are TRBV6-1 and TRBJ2-5; D call uncertain. The V end lost 6 bases, the J end lost 5 bases, and 22 bases lay between the germline ends. Germline lookup yields CDR1 MNHNS and CDR2 SASEGT. The CDR3 totals 16 residues. CDR3 sequence reads: CASRPGFLAVGETQYF. The DNA of the CDR3 is TGTGCCAGCAGACCGGGTTTTTTGGCCGTAGGGGAGACCCAGTACTTC.

This clonotype was recorded a few times. The genes are TRBV11-3 and TRBJ2-2; no firm D call. V lost 3 bases and J 0 bases, leaving 5 bases between the germline ends. The germline CDR1 and CDR2 sequences are SGHNT and YENEEA. The CDR3 extends over 14 amino acids. The CDR3 DNA follows: TGTGCCAGCAGCTTGGATCCGAACACCGGGGAGCTGTTTTTT. It yields the protein CASSLDPNTGELFF.

The gene calls are TRBV28 and TRBJ2-5; 9 positions match TRBD1. This CDR3 is built from 17 residues. Germline values: CDR1 MDHEN, CDR2 SYDVKM. Losses at the gene ends were 7 bases for V and 2 bases for J; bases not matched to a gene: 14. The CDR3 sequence: CASITGTGFADQETQYF. CDR3 sequence (DNA): TGTGCCAGCATCACCGGGACAGGGTTTGCCGATCAAGAGACCCAGTACTTC.

The chain combines TRBV2 with TRBJ2-5; 8 bases match TRBD2. The junction had 7 bases not matched to a gene; V was cut back by 3 bases and J by 7 bases. This CDR3 comprises 14 residues. Germline V lookup: CDR1 SNHLY, CDR2 FYNNEI. The CDR3 protein is CASSDGGGRVTQYF. The CDR3 coding sequence is TGTGCCAGCAGTGACGGGGGGGGGCGCGTGACCCAGTACTTC.

Only a few counts were recorded for this clonotype. The V call is TRBV2, the J call TRBJ1-1; D call uncertain. The CDR3 has 14 residues. Trimming pared 8 bases from V and 1 base from J, leaving 14 bases between. Germline lookup yields CDR1 SNHLY and CDR2 FYNNEI. CDR3 in DNA: TGTGCCAGCGTCAAAGGGAGAGGGAACACTGAAGCTTTCTTT. This encodes CASVKGRGNTEAFF.

The rearrangement uses TRBV2 and TRBJ2-6; D might be TRBD2 (5 bases). Germline V CDR1 and CDR2: SNHLY, FYNNEI. The CDR3 consists of 12 residues. Between the trimmed V and J ends, which lost 7 bases and 12 bases, there was a span of 13 bases. CDR3 region: CASNPAGSVLTF. In DNA form, the CDR3 reads TGTGCCAGCAATCCGGCGGGTAGCGTCCTGACTTTC.

This clonotype was detected ten times or more. This CDR3 reads CASSVDGGRDSPLHF. CDR3 nucleotides: TGTGCCAGCAGCGTAGACGGCGGAAGGGATTCACCCCTCCACTTT. The rearrangement joins TRBV9 to TRBJ1-6; no clear D. Germline assignment: CDR1 SGDLS and CDR2 YYNGEE. CDR3 size: 15 residues. V lost 0 bases to trimming and J lost 8 bases, with 12 bases between them.

In nucleotides, the CDR3 is TGTGCCAGCAGTTTAAGAGCGGGAGGTCGCGACGAGCAGTACTTC. Translation: CASSLRAGGRDEQYF. The rearrangement links TRBV25-1 to TRBJ2-7; 9 bases agree with TRBD2. V trimming: 5 bases; J trimming: 5 bases; junction bases outside the gene matches: 10. The germline V gene encodes CDR1 MGHDK and CDR2 SYGVNS. This CDR3 contains 15 residues.

The chain links TRBV25-1 to TRBJ1-6; D perhaps matches TRBD1 (6 bases). Trimming shortened V by 8 bases and J by 10 bases, and 24 bases separated the two germline ends. CDR1 and CDR2 (germline): MGHDK, SYGVNS. The CDR3 spans 16 residues. Here the CDR3 reads CASVEVDGGRGSPLHF. The CDR3 DNA is TGTGCCAGCGTTGAGGTCGACGGGGGCAGGGGATCACCCCTCCACTTT.

Worth noting for this clonotype: A clone one base away is much larger, so this may be a read error. The V and J genes are TRBV9 and TRBJ1-3; the D gene is possibly TRBD1 (5 bases). The CDR3 is 16 residues long. Germline assignment: CDR1 SGDLS and CDR2 YYNGEE. V lost 0 bases to trimming and J lost 0 bases, with 10 bases between them. CDR3 loop: CASSVVAGNSGNTIYF. CDR3 in DNA: TGTGCCAGCAGCGTAGTGGCAGGGAACTCTGGAAACACCATATATTTT.

This chain's CDR3 is CSASGLGETQYF. The DNA of the CDR3 is TGCAGCGCCTCGGGTCTGGGGGAGACCCAGTACTTC. The chain is built from TRBV29-1 and TRBJ2-5; no clear D gene. V lost 7 bases and J 5 bases, leaving 14 bases between the germline ends. The CDR3 covers 12 residues. Per the germline V gene, CDR1 is SQVTM and CDR2 is ANQGSEA.

This clonotype was counted many times. The rearrangement uses TRBV29-1 and TRBJ1-2; D is uncertain. Trimming removed 0 bases at V and 5 bases at J, with 10 bases between. The CDR3 has 13 amino acids. Germline CDR1 is SQVTM and CDR2 is ANQGSEA. The CDR3 DNA follows: TGCAGCGTTGAAGATCATCAAGGGTATGGCTACACCTTC. It yields the protein CSVEDHQGYGYTF.

This clonotype was recorded at least ten times. The chain carries TRBV2 and TRBJ1-1, with 7 positions matching TRBD1. The CDR3 is made up of 11 amino acids. V dropped 8 bases and J dropped 5; count of bases not matched to a gene: 2. From germline, CDR1 is SNHLY and CDR2 FYNNEI. Here the CDR3 reads CASSGGTEAFF. The CDR3 DNA follows: TGTGCCAGCTCAGGGGGGACTGAAGCTTTCTTT.

This clonotype came up many times. V usage is TRBV7-3 and J usage is TRBJ1-2; D gene uncertain. CDR3 length: 13 amino acids. V was trimmed by 5 bases and J by 2 bases, leaving 9 bases between them. The germline CDR1 and CDR2 sequences are SGHTA and FQGTGA. CDR3 sequence reads: CASSQRANYGYTF. The DNA for the CDR3 is TGTGCCAGCAGCCAACGGGCCAACTATGGCTACACCTTC. The entire variable domain, with the rest obtained from reference TRBV7-3 and TRBJ1-2, is as follows: GAGVSQTPSNKVTEKGKYVELRCDPISGHTALYWYRQSLGQGPEFLIYFQGTGAADDSGLPNDRFFAVRPEGSVSTLKIQRTERGDSAVYLCASSQRANYGYTFGSGTRLTVV.

Concerning this clonotype itself: A much larger clone lies one base from this, so it may be a read error. The chain combines TRBV20-1 with TRBJ2-5, with 7 bases aligning to TRBD2. CDR1 DFQATT and CDR2 SNEGSKA come from the germline V gene (reference sequence). This CDR3 has 13 amino acids. CDR3 sequence reads: CSGVGGRKETQNF. The CDR3 DNA sequence: TGCAGTGGCGTGGGGGGGAGGAAGGAGACCCAGAACTTC.

The chain links TRBV6-1 to TRBJ1-3, with a weak D call TRBD1 (6 bases). Germline V lookup: CDR1 MNHNS, CDR2 SASEGT. The CDR3 is 17 residues long. Trimming pared 2 bases from V and 0 bases from J, leaving 14 bases between. The CDR3 is CASSERPGQHSGNTIYF. CDR3 DNA sequence: TGTGCCAGCAGTGAACGACCGGGACAACACTCTGGAAACACCATATATTTT.

This clonotype was detected ten times or more. This chain joins TRBV7-9 and TRBJ2-7, with D tentatively TRBD1 or TRBD2 (5 bases each). V was shortened by 4 bases and J by 3 bases, with 10 bases between the two germline ends. CDR1 SEHNR and CDR2 FQNEAQ come from the germline V gene (reference sequence). The CDR3 covers 13 residues. As DNA, the CDR3 is TGTGCCAGCAGCTCGGGACCGAGCTACGAGCAGTACTTC. Translating it yields CASSSGPSYEQYF.

This clonotype was recorded only once. The CDR3 loop reads CASHRQGGYTF. For the CDR3, the DNA is TGTGCCAGCCATCGACAGGGGGGTTACACCTTC. The V and J genes are TRBV2 and TRBJ1-2; 9 bases line up with TRBD1. CDR3 length equals 11 residues. Germline-derived CDR1 and CDR2 are SNHLY and FYNNEI. V lost 8 bases, J lost 11 bases, and 6 bases stayed unmatched.

The chain links TRBV7-2 to TRBJ2-3; 8 bases map to TRBD1. This CDR3 region has 12 residues. The germline gives CDR1 SGHTA, CDR2 FQGNSA. J was trimmed by 10 bases and V by 3 bases; bases with no gene match: 3. CDR3 coding DNA: TGTGCCAGCAGCTTGGACAGGGATTCGCAGTATTTT. Its translation: CASSLDRDSQYF.

This clonotype was picked up a small number of times. The V call is TRBV14, the J call TRBJ2-7; TRBD1 might be the D (6 bases). The CDR3 is 14 amino acids. Per germline, CDR1 SGHDN and CDR2 FVKESK. Trimming took off 3 bases at V and 6 bases at J, with 15 bases between the two ends. The CDR3 DNA reads as TGTGCCAGCAGCCAGGTGGGTCAGGGGAGCGAGCAGTACTTC. It is translated as CASSQVGQGSEQYF.

The chain joins TRBV6-6 to TRBJ2-7, with 9 bases identical to TRBD2. The CDR3 consists of 15 residues. J lost 0 bases, V lost 1 base, and 1 base had no gene match. Germline V gene sequence: CDR1 MNHNY, CDR2 SVGAGI (reference sequence). The DNA for the CDR3 is TGTGCCAGCAGTTACTTAGCGGGGGACTCCTACGAGCAGTACTTC. Translating gives CASSYLAGDSYEQYF.

Note on this clonotype: Relative to the germline gene, one junction end is altered; a read error may explain this. V usage is TRBV10-3 and J usage is TRBJ2-7, with 9 bases lining up with TRBD1. Germline V gene sequence: CDR1 ENHRY, CDR2 SYGVKD. This CDR3 region has 15 residues. The CDR3 is CASSYSGTGIYEQYF. The CDR3 bases are TGTGCCAGCAGTTACTCTGGGACAGGGATTTACGAGCAGTACTTC.

V gene TRBV19 combines with J gene TRBJ2-5; D gene ambiguous. Germline CDR1 LNHDA, CDR2 SQIVND (reference sequence). Trimming shortened V by 3 bases and J by 5 bases, and 16 bases separated the two germline ends. The CDR3 loop spans 15 amino acids. The DNA of the CDR3 is TGTGCCAGTAGTATCAGTGGGCTAGTAATGGAGACCCAGTACTTC. This gives the protein CASSISGLVMETQYF.

The chain is built from TRBV7-8 and TRBJ1-4; D is undetermined. Germline CDR1 SGHVS, CDR2 FQNEAQ. V was shortened by 5 bases and J by 6 bases, with 7 bases between the two germline ends. The CDR3 is made up of 12 amino acids. This CDR3 is CASSNLDEKLFF. In nucleotides, the CDR3 is TGTGCCAGCAGCAACTTAGATGAAAAACTGTTTTTT. Looking up the rest from reference TRBV7-8 and TRBJ1-4 gives the full variable domain: GAGVSQSPRYKVAKRGQDVALRCDPISGHVSLFWYQQALGQGPEFLTYFQNEAQLDKSGLPSDRFFAERPEGSVSTLKIQRTQQEDSAVYLCASSNLDEKLFFGSGTQLSVL.